This TCR beta chain was recovered during a study of blood T cells in healthy people across ages. Study findings and constraints: Possibly, changes in expanded clonotypes were confounded because donor CMV status was unknown.

A sample-barcoded 5' primer and a J-beta primer mix were used in a second PCR of roughly 7 to 11 cycles. Via MiXCR, TCRdb re-called the 5' RACE reads, giving one row per CDR3 protein. The data contain roughly 790,000 distinct CDR3 sequences, around 40% of them singletons. With regard to this clonotype: The target antigen is unknown.

Germline V lookup: CDR1 DFQATT, CDR2 SNEGSKA (reference sequence). This CDR3 is built from 14 residues. Trimming took 3 bases from V and 1 from J, leaving 12 bases between them. This chain links TRBV20-1 with TRBJ1-1; D is perhaps TRBD1 (5 bases). Sequences were obtained from blood. The source of this sequence is a woman aged 55 to 70 in good health. The chain's CDR3 is CSASGGTSNTEAFF. As DNA, the CDR3 is TGCAGTGCTAGCGGGGGTACGTCGAACACTGAAGCTTTCTTT.